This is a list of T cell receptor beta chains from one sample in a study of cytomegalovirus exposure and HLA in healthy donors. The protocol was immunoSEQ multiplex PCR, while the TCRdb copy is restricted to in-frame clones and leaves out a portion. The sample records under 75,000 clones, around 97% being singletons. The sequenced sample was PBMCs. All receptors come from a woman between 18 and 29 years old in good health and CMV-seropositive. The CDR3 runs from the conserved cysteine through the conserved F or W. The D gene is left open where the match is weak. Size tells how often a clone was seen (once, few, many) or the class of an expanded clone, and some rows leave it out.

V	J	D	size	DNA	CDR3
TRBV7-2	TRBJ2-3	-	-	TGTGCCAGCAGCTTAAGAGGTGGCCACACAGATACGCAGTATTTT	CASSLRGGHTDTQYF
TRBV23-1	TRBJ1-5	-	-	TGCGCCAGCAGTCAACCCACATCTAGCAATCAGCCCCAGCATTTT	CASSQPTSSNQPQHF
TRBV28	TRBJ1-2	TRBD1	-	TGTGCCAGCAGGGGGACAGGGGGCAATAACTATGGCTACACCTTC	CASRGTGGNNYGYTF
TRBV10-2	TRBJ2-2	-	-	TGCGCCAGCAGACCAACCTCAGGAAACACCGGGGAGCTGTTTTTT	CASRPTSGNTGELFF
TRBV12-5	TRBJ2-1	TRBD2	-	TGTGCTAGTGGTTTGGGCGGACTAGCGGGAGGGAATGAGCAGTTCTTC	CASGLGGLAGGNEQFF
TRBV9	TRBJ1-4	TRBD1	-	TGTGCCAGCAGCGTTACAGGGGGCGCACGTGAAAAACTGTTTTTT	CASSVTGGAREKLFF
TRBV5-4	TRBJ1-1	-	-	TGTGCCAGCAGCTCCATCACTGAAGCTTTCTTT	CASSSITEAFF
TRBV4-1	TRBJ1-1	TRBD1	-	TGCGCCAGCAGCCAAGATTGGGGGACAGGGTGGGGTACTGAAGCTTTCTTT	CASSQDWGTGWGTEAFF
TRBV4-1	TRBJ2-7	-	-	TGCGCCAGCAGCTCAACTGAACACGAGCAGTACTTC	CASSSTEHEQYF
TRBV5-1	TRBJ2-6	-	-	TGCGCCAGCAGCTTGGTTCAGGCTGGGGCCAACGTCCTGACTTTC	CASSLVQAGANVLTF
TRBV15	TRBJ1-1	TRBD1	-	TGTGCCACCAGCAGAGGGGAGACAGGGAGCACTGAAGCTTTCTTT	CATSRGETGSTEAFF
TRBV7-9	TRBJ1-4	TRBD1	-	TGTGCCAGCAGCTTGATGGACCCTATGAAGGGGGCAGGGGAAAAACTGTTTTTT	CASSLMDPMKGAGEKLFF
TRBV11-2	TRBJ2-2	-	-	TGTGCCAGCAGCCCGAGAACGACCGGGGAGCTGTTTTTT	CASSPRTTGELFF
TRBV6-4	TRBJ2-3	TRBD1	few	TGTGCCAGCAGTGACTCCCGGACAGGGGGCGCAGATACGCAGTATTTT	CASSDSRTGGADTQYF
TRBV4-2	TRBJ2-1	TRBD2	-	TGTGCCAGCAGCCAAGATGGGGGCGGGAGGGGGGGCAATGAGCAGTTCTTC	CASSQDGGGRGGNEQFF
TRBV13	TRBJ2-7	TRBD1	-	TGTGCCAGCAGCTTCGGCTCCGGGACAGGTAGCTCCTACGAGCAGTACTTC	CASSFGSGTGSSYEQYF
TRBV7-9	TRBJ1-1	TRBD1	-	TGTGCCAGCAGCTTAGGGACAGGGGAAGCTTTCTTT	CASSLGTGEAFF
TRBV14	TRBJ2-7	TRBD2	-	TGTGCCAGCAGCCCCAGGAGCCCTAGCGGGAGGGCTCATCCCTACGAGCAGTACTTC	CASSPRSPSGRAHPYEQYF
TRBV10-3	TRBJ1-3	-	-	TGTGCCATCAGTGAGTCGGGGGGGCGAAACACCATATATTTT	CAISESGGRNTIYF
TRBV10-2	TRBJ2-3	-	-	TGCGCCAGCAGTAGGGGTACAGATACGCAGTATTTT	CASSRGTDTQYF
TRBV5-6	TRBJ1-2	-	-	TGTGCCAGCAGCTTGAGGGGTCAAGTAGACTCTAACTATGGCTACACCTTC	CASSLRGQVDSNYGYTF
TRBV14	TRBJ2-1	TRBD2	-	TGTGCCAGCAGCCAAGGGGACGCAGCGGGAAGAGGCAATGAGCAGTTCTTC	CASSQGDAAGRGNEQFF
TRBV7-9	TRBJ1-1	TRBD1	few	TGTGCCAGCAGCTATCCGACAGGGGGGAACACTGAAGCTTTCTTT	CASSYPTGGNTEAFF
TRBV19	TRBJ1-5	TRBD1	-	TGTGCCAGTAGTATAGGCGGACAGGTCCGGCATTTT	CASSIGGQVRHF
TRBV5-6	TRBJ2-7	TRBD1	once	TGTGCCAGCAGCTCCGGGACAGGGCCCCACGAGCAGTACTTC	CASSSGTGPHEQYF
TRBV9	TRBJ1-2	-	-	TGTGCCAGCAGCTCCCCGGGGGGTTCCAACTATGGCTACACCTTC	CASSSPGGSNYGYTF
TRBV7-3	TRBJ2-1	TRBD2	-	TGTGCCAGCAGCTTCCGAGCCTGGGGCGGGAGGGCCAGTCCGGGTGAGCAGTTCTTC	CASSFRAWGGRASPGEQFF
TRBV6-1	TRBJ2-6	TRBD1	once	TGTGCCAGCAGTGCTCGGGACAGTTCTCAATCTGGGGCCAACGTCCTGACTTTC	CASSARDSSQSGANVLTF
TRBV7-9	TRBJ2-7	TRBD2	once	TGTGCCAGCAGCTTAGGGACTAGCCCCCTCTACGAGCAGTACTTC	CASSLGTSPLYEQYF
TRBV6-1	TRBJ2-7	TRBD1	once	TGTGCCAGCAGTGAAGCGCTGTGGGACAGCTACGAGCAGTACTTC	CASSEALWDSYEQYF
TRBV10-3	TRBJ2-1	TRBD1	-	TGTGCCATCGGTTCCAGGACAGGGGGTGAGCAGTTCTTC	CAIGSRTGGEQFF
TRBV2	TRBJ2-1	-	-	TGTGCCAGCACGCCACCTACTAGGTTGTATGAGCAGTTCTTC	CASTPPTRLYEQFF
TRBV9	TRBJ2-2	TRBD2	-	TGTGCCAGCAGCCCTTCAGGTGGACTAGCGGGAGACACCGGGGAGCTGTTTTTT	CASSPSGGLAGDTGELFF
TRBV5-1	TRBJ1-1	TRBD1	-	TGCGCCAGCAGCACGACAGGGGTCACCACACACACTGAAGCTTTCTTT	CASSTTGVTTHTEAFF
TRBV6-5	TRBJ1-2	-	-	TGTGCCAGCAGCGACAGAGCTAACTATGGCTACACCTTC	CASSDRANYGYTF
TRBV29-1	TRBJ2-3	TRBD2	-	TGCAGCGTTGCCTTTCACGGGCTAGCGGGAGTTCCCGGAGATACGCAGTATTTT	CSVAFHGLAGVPGDTQYF
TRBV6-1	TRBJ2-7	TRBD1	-	TGTGCCAGCAGAGACGGGACAGTTCCCTACGAGCAGTACTTC	CASRDGTVPYEQYF
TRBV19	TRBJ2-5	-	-	TGTGCCAGTAATCGCGCGGACCAAGAGACCCAGTACTTC	CASNRADQETQYF
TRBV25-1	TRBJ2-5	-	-	TGTGCCAGCAGTGGGACAGTTTACCAAGAGACCCAGTACTTC	CASSGTVYQETQYF
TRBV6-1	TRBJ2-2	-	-	TGTGCCAGCATTTACGGGGGACCTCTTAGGGAGCTGTTTTTT	CASIYGGPLRELFF
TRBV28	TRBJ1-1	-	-	TGTGCCAGCAGTTTGCCCCGGGGCACTGAAGCTTTCTTT	CASSLPRGTEAFF
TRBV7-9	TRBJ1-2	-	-	TGTGCCAGCAGCCCCTTGGCAAATAACTATGGCTACACCTTC	CASSPLANNYGYTF
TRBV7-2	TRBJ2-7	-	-	TGTGCCAGCAGCCTAGTGGGGGACACTACCTACGAGCAGTACTTC	CASSLVGDTTYEQYF
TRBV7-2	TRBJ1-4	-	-	TGTGCCAGCAGCCCAACTCCGGGGGGTCATGAAAAACTGTTTTTT	CASSPTPGGHEKLFF
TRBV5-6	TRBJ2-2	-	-	TGTGCCAGCAGCCTATTGGACAGCGCCGGGGAGCTGTTTTTT	CASSLLDSAGELFF
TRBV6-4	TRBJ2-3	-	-	TGTGCCAGCAGTGAAAGTCAGGGAAGCACAGATACGCAGTATTTT	CASSESQGSTDTQYF
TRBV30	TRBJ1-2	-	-	TGTGCCTGGAGTGTGTCGGGGGTGAACAGATATGGCTACACCTTC	CAWSVSGVNRYGYTF
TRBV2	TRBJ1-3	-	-	TGTGCCAGCAGTGATCCCGGGTCTGGAAACACCATATATTTT	CASSDPGSGNTIYF
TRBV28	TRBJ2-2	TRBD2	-	TGTGCCAGCAGTTTTCCTAGCGGGAGCTTGTACACCGGGGAGCTGTTTTTT	CASSFPSGSLYTGELFF
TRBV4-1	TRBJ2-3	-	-	TGCGCCAGCAGCCGAGCGGTTCACACAGATACGCAGTATTTT	CASSRAVHTDTQYF
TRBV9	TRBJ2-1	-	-	TGTGCCAGCAGCGCGTTCGGGAGTTACAATGAGCAGTTCTTC	CASSAFGSYNEQFF
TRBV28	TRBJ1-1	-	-	TGTGCCAGCAGTTTACAGGGGAGACACACTGAAGCTTTCTTT	CASSLQGRHTEAFF
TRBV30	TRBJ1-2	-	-	TGTGCCTGGAGCGACGGCGACGGGGGTGGCTACACCTTC	CAWSDGDGGGYTF
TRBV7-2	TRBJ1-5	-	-	TGTGCCAGCAGCTTAGGGGCAGAACTTAGCAATCAGCCCCAGCATTTT	CASSLGAELSNQPQHF